The T cell receptor beta chain described here comes from a study of T cell repertoires in cytomegalovirus infection. Study details: Both recently identified HLA-C-restricted and well-studied HLA-B-restricted CMV epitopes were used in the study. CMV infection plus the matching HLA type was flagged by public TCR beta signatures.

About this clonotype itself: Its antigen is as yet unknown.

The germline V and J ends were trimmed by 1 base and 6 bases, with 15 bases remaining between them. Germline V gene data show CDR1 as SGHTA and CDR2 as FQGNSA. This CDR3 has 15 residues. Overall study results and limits: HLA-C-restricted TCR beta clonotypes specific for CMV led the ex vivo response.

From the reads, TCRdb called clonotypes with MiXCR, one entry per CDR3 protein. The table includes some 560,000 distinct CDR3 sequences, roughly 42% detected once. This TCR was recovered from a human donor in good health (CMV status not recorded). Some clones in this sample may be carry-over from other donors' samples. Sequencing was performed on cultured PBMCs, taken from culture after CMV antigen stimulation. This chain connects TRBV7-2 to TRBJ1-2, with D unresolved. Here the CDR3 reads CASSLEWPRFDGYTF. CDR3 DNA: TGTGCCAGCAGCTTAGAATGGCCACGTTTCGATGGCTACACCTTC.